The sequence of this T cell receptor (beta chain) was determined in a study of blood T cells in healthy people across ages. Whole-study findings and limits: Underestimates were what the diversity estimates from one million T cells were considered to be.

Then a second PCR, running about 6 to 12 cycles, was carried out with a sample-barcoded 5' primer and a J-beta primer mix. TCRdb reanalysed the 5' RACE reads using MiXCR and keeps one entry per CDR3 protein. The top ten clones hold 13% of a sample with around 850,000 distinct CDR3 sequences, 36% of them seen once. With regard to this clonotype: Its target is not known.

Isolation recovered at least 6 million PBMCs from every sample. In germline, CDR1 is MNHEY, CDR2 SVGEGT. With 8 bases clipped from V and 3 bases from J, the junction kept 12 bases outside the gene matches. The CDR3 consists of 16 residues. The clonotype was recovered from a man aged 18 to 30 in good health. The rearrangement joins TRBV6-2 or TRBV6-3 to TRBJ2-2; 7 bases are shared with TRBD1. Sequenced: blood. The CDR3 here is CASQLQGTMDTGELFF. The CDR3, as DNA: TGTGCCAGCCAATTACAGGGGACAATGGACACCGGGGAGCTGTTTTTT.